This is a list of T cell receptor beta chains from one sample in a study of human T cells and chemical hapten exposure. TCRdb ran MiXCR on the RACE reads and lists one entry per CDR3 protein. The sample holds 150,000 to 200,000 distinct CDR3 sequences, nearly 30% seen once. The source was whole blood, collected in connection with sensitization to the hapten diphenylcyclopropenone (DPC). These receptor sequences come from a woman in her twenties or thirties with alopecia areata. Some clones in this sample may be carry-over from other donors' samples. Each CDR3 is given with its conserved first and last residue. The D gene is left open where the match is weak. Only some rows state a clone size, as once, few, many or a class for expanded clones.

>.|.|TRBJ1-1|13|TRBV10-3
TGTGCCATCAGTGATTCGGAGGCAGGTGAAGCTTTCTTT
CAISDSEAGEAFF
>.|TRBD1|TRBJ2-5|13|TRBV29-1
TGCAGCGTAGACAGGGTTTTCGGTGAGACCCAGTACTTC
CSVDRVFGETQYF
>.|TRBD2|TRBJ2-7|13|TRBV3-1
TGTGCCAGCAGCCGTCTCACTGAGGGAGGGCTGTACTTC
CASSRLTEGGLYF
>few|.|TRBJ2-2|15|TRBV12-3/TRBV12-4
TGTGCCAGCAGTCCCCCAGGGGGGCAAGACGGGGAGCTGTTTTTT
CASSPPGGQDGELFF
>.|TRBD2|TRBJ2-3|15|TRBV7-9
TGTGCCAGCACCTCCGGGACTAGTGACTTAGATACGCAGTATTTT
CASTSGTSDLDTQYF
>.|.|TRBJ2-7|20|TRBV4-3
TGCGCCAGCAGCCAAGATGGGGGGGCCTGGTGGCAGGGGGGACGCTACGAGCAGTACTTC
CASSQDGGAWWQGGRYEQYF
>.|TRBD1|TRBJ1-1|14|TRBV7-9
TGTGCCAGCAGCATAAGACAGGGTGACACTGAAGCTTTCTTT
CASSIRQGDTEAFF
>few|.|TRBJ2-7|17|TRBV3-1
TGTGCCAGCAGCCAAGATACGAGGCAGCTAAGCTCCTACGAGCAGTACTTC
CASSQDTRQLSSYEQYF
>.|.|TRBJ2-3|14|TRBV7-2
TGTGCCAGCAGCATCGTACAGAGCACAGATACGCAGTATTTT
CASSIVQSTDTQYF
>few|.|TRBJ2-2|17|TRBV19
TGTGCCAGTAGTCCCTTGCCGAGCTTCGCGAACACCGGGGAGCTGTTTTTT
CASSPLPSFANTGELFF
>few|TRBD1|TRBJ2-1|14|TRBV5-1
TGCGCCAGCAGCTGGGGGACAGGGGGCACTGAGCAGTTCTTC
CASSWGTGGTEQFF
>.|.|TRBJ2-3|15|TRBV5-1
TGCGCCAGCAGCTTGGTTGCGGGTGCCACAGATACGCAGTATTTT
CASSLVAGATDTQYF
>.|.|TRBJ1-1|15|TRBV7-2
TGTGCCAGCAGCTTAGGGGGACAACCGAACACTGAAGCTTTCTTT
CASSLGGQPNTEAFF
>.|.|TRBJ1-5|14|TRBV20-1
TGCAGTGCTAGGTCAGTTCAAGGCCATCAGCCCCAGCATTTT
CSARSVQGHQPQHF
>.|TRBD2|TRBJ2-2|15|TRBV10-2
TGCGCCAGCAACCCAGGGACTACGAACACCGGGGAGCTGTTTTTT
CASNPGTTNTGELFF
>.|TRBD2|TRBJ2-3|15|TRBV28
TGTGCCAGCAGTTTTTCTAGCGGACCCCCCGATACGCAGTATTTT
CASSFSSGPPDTQYF
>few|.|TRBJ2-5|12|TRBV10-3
TGTGCCACAGGACAGTCTCAAGAGACCCAGTACTTC
CATGQSQETQYF
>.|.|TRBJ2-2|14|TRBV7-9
TGTGCCAGCAGCGGCGGGATCCTCACCGGGGAGCTGTTTTTT
CASSGGILTGELFF
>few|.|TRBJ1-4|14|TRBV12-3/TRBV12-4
TGTGCCAGCAGTTTTGCCCGGGGGGGAGCAAAACTGTTTTTT
CASSFARGGAKLFF
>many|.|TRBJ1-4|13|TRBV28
TGTGCCAGCAGTTTAGCCACGGATGAAAAACTGTTTTTT
CASSLATDEKLFF
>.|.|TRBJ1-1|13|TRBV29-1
TGCAGCGTTTTACGAGGGTTGGACACTGAAGCTTTCTTT
CSVLRGLDTEAFF
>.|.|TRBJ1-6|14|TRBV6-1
TGTGCCAGCAGTGAAGCTTGGTCAAATTCACCCCTCCACTTT
CASSEAWSNSPLHF
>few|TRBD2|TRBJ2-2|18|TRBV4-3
TGCGCCAGCAGCCAAGGAGGGAGACTAGCGGGTAACACCGGGGAGCTGTTTTTT
CASSQGGRLAGNTGELFF
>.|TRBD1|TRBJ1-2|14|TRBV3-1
TGTGCCAGCAGCCAGGGACAGGGGGCCCGGGGCTACACCTTC
CASSQGQGARGYTF
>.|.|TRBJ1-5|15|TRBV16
TGTGCCAGCAGCCAGCGGGAGGATAGCAATCAGCCCCAGCATTTT
CASSQREDSNQPQHF
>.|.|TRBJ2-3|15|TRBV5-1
TGCGCCAGCAGCTTTATGCTAGGGGACACAGATACGCAGTATTTT
CASSFMLGDTDTQYF
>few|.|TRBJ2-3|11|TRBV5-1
TGCGCCAGCAGCTTTGCCGATACGCAGTATTTT
CASSFADTQYF
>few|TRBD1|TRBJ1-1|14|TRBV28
TGTGCCAGCAGAACTGGGCAGGGGGGCACTGAAGCTTTCTTT
CASRTGQGGTEAFF
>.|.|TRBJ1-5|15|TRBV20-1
TGCAGTGCGGGATTTTCGGCAGTAAGCAATCAGCCCCAGCATTTT
CSAGFSAVSNQPQHF
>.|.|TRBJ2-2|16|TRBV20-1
TGCAGTGCTCCTAAAGGAGGGGGCTCGAGCACCGGGGAGCTGTTTTTT
CSAPKGGGSSTGELFF
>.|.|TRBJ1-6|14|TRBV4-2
TGTGCCAGCAGCCCTTACGGGCTTAATTCACCCCTCCACTTT
CASSPYGLNSPLHF
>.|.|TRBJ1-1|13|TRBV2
TGTGCCAGCACGGGGGAGATGAACACTGAAGCTTTCTTT
CASTGEMNTEAFF
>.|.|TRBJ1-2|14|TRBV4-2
TGTGCCAGCAGCCAGGAGCAACGGTCGAGTGGCTACACCTTC
CASSQEQRSSGYTF
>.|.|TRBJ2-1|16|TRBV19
TGTGCCAGTAGTAACGTAATTCCCCCAACTAGCAATGAGCAGTTCTTC
CASSNVIPPTSNEQFF
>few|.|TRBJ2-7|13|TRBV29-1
TGCAGCGTTACAACAGGGCTCGGGGGCGAGCAGTACTTC
CSVTTGLGGEQYF
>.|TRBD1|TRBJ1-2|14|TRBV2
TGTGCCAGCAGTGAGGGCTTTACAGGGGGCAGCTACACCTTC
CASSEGFTGGSYTF
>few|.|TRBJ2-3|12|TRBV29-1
TGCAGCGGCGACAGGAATTCAGATACGCAGTATTTT
CSGDRNSDTQYF
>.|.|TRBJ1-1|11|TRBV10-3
TGTGCCATCAGTGAGGCCAGTGAAGCTTTCTTT
CAISEASEAFF
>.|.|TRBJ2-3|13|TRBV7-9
TGTGCCAGCAGCTTAGCTACAGGAGATACGCAGTATTTT
CASSLATGDTQYF
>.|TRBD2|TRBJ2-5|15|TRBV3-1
TGTGCCAGCAGCCAAGGACTAGCGGACGGGTCGTCCCAGTACTTC
CASSQGLADGSSQYF
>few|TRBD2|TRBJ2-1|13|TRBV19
TGTGCCAGTAGTATATCCATAGCGGGAGGGCAGTTCTTC
CASSISIAGGQFF
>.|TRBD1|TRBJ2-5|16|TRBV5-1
TGCGCCAGCAGTCAGGCGGACAGGGGGATTCAAGAGACCCAGTACTTC
CASSQADRGIQETQYF
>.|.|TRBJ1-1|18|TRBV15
TGTGCCACCAGCAGAGGTGGAGCGGGGGGCGCGGGGAACACTGAAGCTTTCTTT
CATSRGGAGGAGNTEAFF
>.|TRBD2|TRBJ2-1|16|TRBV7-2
TGTGCCAGCAGCTTAGCATCGGCTAGCGGGAGCTATGAGCAGTTCTTC
CASSLASASGSYEQFF
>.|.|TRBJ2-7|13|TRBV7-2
TGTGCCAGCAGCTTCGACGGTACCTACGAGCAGTACTTC
CASSFDGTYEQYF
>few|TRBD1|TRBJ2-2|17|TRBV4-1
TGCGCCAGCAGCCTAACACGACAGGGGGTGACAGCCGGGGAGCTGTTTTTT
CASSLTRQGVTAGELFF
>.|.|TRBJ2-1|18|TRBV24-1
TGTGCCACCAGTGATTTCCCGGACGTAGGAGTTCTCGACAATGAGCAGTTCTTC
CATSDFPDVGVLDNEQFF
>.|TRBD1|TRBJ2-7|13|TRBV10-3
TGTGCCACCCAGACAGGGGAAGGGTACGAGCAGTACTTC
CATQTGEGYEQYF
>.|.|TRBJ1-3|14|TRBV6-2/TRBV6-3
TGTGCCAGCAACGACAGGTTTTCGGGAAACACCATATATTTT
CASNDRFSGNTIYF